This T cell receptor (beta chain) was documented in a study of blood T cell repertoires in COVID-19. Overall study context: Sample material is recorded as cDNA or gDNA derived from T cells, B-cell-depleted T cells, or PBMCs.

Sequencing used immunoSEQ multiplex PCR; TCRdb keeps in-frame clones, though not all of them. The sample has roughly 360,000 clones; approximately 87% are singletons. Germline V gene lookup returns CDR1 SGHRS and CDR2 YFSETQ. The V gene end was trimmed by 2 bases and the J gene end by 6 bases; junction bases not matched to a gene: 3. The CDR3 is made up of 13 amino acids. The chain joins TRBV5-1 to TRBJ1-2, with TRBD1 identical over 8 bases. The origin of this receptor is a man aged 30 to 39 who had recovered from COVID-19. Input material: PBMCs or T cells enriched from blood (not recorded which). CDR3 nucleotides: TGCGCCAGCAGCTTACAGGGGGGTGATGGCTACACCTTC. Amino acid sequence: CASSLQGGDGYTF. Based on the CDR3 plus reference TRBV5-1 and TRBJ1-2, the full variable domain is KAGVTQTPRYLIKTRGQQVTLSCSPISGHRSVSWYQQTPGQGLQFLFEYFSETQRNKGNFPGRFSGRQFSNSRSEMNVSTLELGDSALYLCASSLQGGDGYTFGSGTRLTVV.